This entry lists 5 T cell receptor beta chains sequenced from one sample in a study of blood T cell repertoires in COVID-19 (TCRdb year 2020). The library came from the immunoSEQ multiplex PCR assay. TCRdb holds this immuneACCESS table with in-frame rearrangements only. Some clones are missing; in checked studies, unresolved V genes explain under half, and the rest has no known cause. Recorded for this sample are about 150,000 clones; 75% to 90% of them occurred a single time. The ten largest clones represent approximately 40% of the sample. Material for sequencing was peripheral blood. The receptor source for this set is a man aged 50-60 years who had recovered from COVID-19.

The rearrangement uses TRBV11-3 and TRBJ1-1, with D possibly matching TRBD1 (6 bases). The CDR3 loop spans 13 amino acids. V was pared by 1 base and J by 11 bases, with 14 bases between. CDR1 and CDR2 from the germline V gene are SGHNT and YENEEA. The CDR3 reads CASSLVGGIGAFF. CDR3 DNA: TGTGCCAGCAGCTTAGTTGGGGGCATCGGCGCTTTCTTT.

This clone was seen only once. The gene calls are TRBV5-6 and TRBJ2-1, with TRBD1 matching 11 bases. Germline lookup yields CDR1 SGHDT and CDR2 YYEEEE. The V segment lost 4 bases and the J segment 1 base; nucleotides outside the gene matches: 13. This CDR3 has 19 amino acids. CDR3 amino acids: CASSIPGGGQGESYNEQFF. DNA for the CDR3: TGTGCCAGCAGCATCCCCGGCGGGGGACAGGGGGAATCCTACAATGAGCAGTTCTTC.

There are many counts of this clone. The rearrangement links TRBV18 to TRBJ1-1; D is uncertain. The CDR3 totals 13 residues. Trimming took 2 bases from V and 5 from J, leaving 9 bases between them. Germline V gene lookup returns CDR1 KGHSH and CDR2 LQKENI. As DNA, the CDR3 is TGTGCCAGCTCACCAAGTGGAGGGACTGAAGCTTTCTTT. Its translation is CASSPSGGTEAFF.

The V and J genes are TRBV6-6 and TRBJ1-3; D unresolved. CDR1 is MNHNY and CDR2 is SVGAGI in the germline V gene (reference sequence). Trimming left V 5 bases short and J 0 bases short, with 11 bases between. The CDR3 runs to 15 residues. The CDR3 here is CASSQDWSSGNTIYF. In DNA, the CDR3 is TGTGCCAGCAGTCAAGACTGGAGCTCTGGAAACACCATATATTTT.

The genes are TRBV19 and TRBJ2-2, with D perhaps TRBD2 (6 bases). V was trimmed by 5 bases and J by 0 bases, leaving 13 bases between them. This CDR3 is built from 16 residues. Germline V lookup: CDR1 LNHDA, CDR2 SQIVND (reference sequence). This chain's CDR3 is CASSPEGRANTGELFF. CDR3 nucleotide sequence: TGTGCCAGTAGTCCGGAGGGCAGGGCGAACACCGGGGAGCTGTTTTTT. Full variable domain (remainder filled in from reference TRBV19 and TRBJ2-2): DGGITQSPKYLFRKEGQNVTLSCEQNLNHDAMYWYRQDPGQGLRLIYYSQIVNDFQKGDIAEGYSVSREKKESFPLTVTSAQKNPTAFYLCASSPEGRANTGELFFGEGSRLTVL.